The source of this T cell receptor beta chain is a study of blood T cell repertoires in COVID-19. About the research overall: Sources were T cells, B-cell-depleted T cells, or PBMCs; the material itself was cDNA or gDNA.

Per the original methods: Estimated nucleated cell counts came from reference gene primer amplification. The method was immunoSEQ multiplex PCR; TCRdb's version includes in-frame clones alone and lacks a portion of them. Clonal size and the V and J genes are those of that table, whereas D and trimming came from the DNA. The table lists a few hundred thousand clones, 70% to 90% of them singletons. This clone occurred a few times. Recruits, aged 18 to 89 years, lived in 24 US areas. Each participant's cohort was designated according to participant-reported clinical history. The CDR3 totals 17 residues. Germline assignment: CDR1 SGHRS and CDR2 YFSETQ. V lost 4 bases, J lost 2 bases, and 6 bases stayed unmatched.

The origin of this receptor is a woman between 45 and 65 years old who had recovered from COVID-19. The chain joins TRBV5-1 to TRBJ2-6; 10 nucleotides align to TRBD1. What was sequenced was PBMCs or T cells enriched from blood (not recorded which). The chain's CDR3 is CASSGGTGVTGANVLTF. In nucleotides, the CDR3 is TGCGCCAGCAGCGGAGGGACAGGGGTAACTGGGGCCAACGTCCTGACTTTC.